The 22 T cell receptor beta chains below all came from one sample that was sequenced in a study of T cell responses to AZD1222 COVID-19 vaccine. The data were produced by immunoSEQ multiplex PCR, yet TCRdb's version contains in-frame clones alone and is incomplete. The sample has more than 110,000 clones; over 90% are singletons. The material sequenced was peripheral blood, taken on day 0 of AZD1222 vaccination. These receptors originate from an adult in good health.

The V and J genes are TRBV7-8 and TRBJ2-7; D is undetermined. Trimming left V 1 base short and J 5 bases short, with 12 bases between. CDR3 size: 14 residues. Looked up from germline, CDR1 is SGHVS and CDR2 is FQNEAQ. The CDR3 spells CASSLGGALNEQYF. The CDR3 nucleotides read TGTGCCAGCAGCTTAGGCGGAGCTCTCAACGAGCAGTACTTC.

Concerning this clone itself: One junction end does not reproduce the germline sequence, and a read error may be involved. This chain uses TRBV6-1 with TRBJ1-2, with 10 nucleotides matching TRBD1. Per the germline V gene, CDR1 is MNHNS and CDR2 is SASEGT. There are 14 residues in the CDR3. The CDR3 here is CASREDRGLVGYTF. CDR3 sequence (DNA): TGTGCCAGCAGGGAAGACAGGGGGCTAGTTGGCTACACCTTC.

This clone showed up just once. The chain combines TRBV15 with TRBJ1-2; TRBD1 might be the D (5 bases). The germline gives CDR1 LNHNV, CDR2 YYDKDF (reference sequence). CDR3 length equals 15 residues. The ends were cut back, 0 bases at V and 7 bases at J, with 15 bases in the middle. CDR3 sequence: CATSRDLGGVGGYTF. The CDR3 DNA follows: TGTGCCACCAGCAGAGATTTGGGGGGAGTCGGTGGCTACACCTTC.

The chain couples TRBV30 to TRBJ2-7; D unclear. V dropped 1 base and J dropped 3 bases, with 7 bases sitting between them. The CDR3 loop spans 12 amino acids. The V gene's germline CDR1 is GTSNPN and CDR2 SVGIG (reference sequence). The CDR3 nucleotides read TGTGCCTGGAGTGATAGATTCTACGAGCAGTACTTC. Protein: CAWSDRFYEQYF.

This chain uses TRBV6-5 with TRBJ1-2; a weak D match, TRBD1 (5 bases). This CDR3 contains 14 residues. Trimming shortened V by 5 bases and J by 3 bases, and 13 bases separated the two germline ends. CDR1 and CDR2 (germline): MNHEY, SVGAGI. This CDR3 is CASSRGTADYGYTF. CDR3 in DNA: TGTGCCAGCAGTCGAGGGACCGCAGACTATGGCTACACCTTC.

The chain has TRBV11-3 and TRBJ2-2; possibly TRBD2 for D (6 bases). V lost 1 base and J 5 bases, leaving 17 bases between the germline ends. The germline CDR1 and CDR2 sequences are SGHNT and YENEEA. CDR3 length: 17 residues. The CDR3 DNA is TGTGCCAGCAGCTTAGCCCAATTTGGGACTGGAACCGGGGAGCTGTTTTTT. Protein product: CASSLAQFGTGTGELFF.

The V gene is TRBV10-2, the J gene TRBJ1-1, with D perhaps TRBD1 (6 bases). Germline V lookup: CDR1 WSHSY, CDR2 SAAADI. This CDR3 region has 13 residues. The V end lost 10 bases, the J end lost 1 base, and 13 bases lay between the germline ends. The CDR3 sequence: CATRTDSNTEAFF. DNA for the CDR3: TGCGCCACCCGGACAGATTCGAACACTGAAGCTTTCTTT.

The chain uses TRBV9 and TRBJ1-4; D gene uncertain. The germline CDR1 and CDR2 sequences are SGDLS and YYNGEE. Trimming left V 3 bases short and J 7 bases short, with 13 bases between. CDR3 length equals 14 residues. CDR3 amino acids: CASSAGPGVEKLFF. The CDR3 DNA reads TGTGCCAGCAGCGCCGGGCCCGGAGTTGAAAAACTGTTTTTT. The full variable domain, its missing parts supplied by reference TRBV9 and TRBJ1-4, is DSGVTQTPKHLITATGQRVTLRCSPRSGDLSVYWYQQSLDQGLQFLIQYYNGEERAKGNILERFSAQQFPDLHSELNLSSLELGDSALYFCASSAGPGVEKLFFGSGTQLSVL.

The gene calls are TRBV5-1 and TRBJ2-2; 12 bases map to TRBD2. The CDR3 loop spans 18 amino acids. Germline loops: CDR1 SGHRS, CDR2 YFSETQ. Trimming took 2 bases from V and 0 from J; bases not matched to a gene: 5. The CDR3: CASSFRLAGASNTGELFF. The CDR3 DNA reads as TGCGCCAGCAGCTTCCGACTAGCGGGGGCCTCGAACACCGGGGAGCTGTTTTTT. Filled out from reference TRBV5-1 and TRBJ2-2, the complete variable domain reads KAGVTQTPRYLIKTRGQQVTLSCSPISGHRSVSWYQQTPGQGLQFLFEYFSETQRNKGNFPGRFSGRQFSNSRSEMNVSTLELGDSALYLCASSFRLAGASNTGELFFGEGSRLTVL.

The rearrangement links TRBV6-1 to TRBJ1-5; D gene unclear. The V and J ends lost 0 bases and 7 bases respectively, with 16 bases between them. Looked up from germline, CDR1 is MNHNS and CDR2 is SASEGT. The CDR3 runs to 16 residues. Here the CDR3 reads CASSEAVGPRRQPQHF. The CDR3 DNA reads TGTGCCAGCAGTGAAGCGGTCGGCCCCCGGCGGCAGCCCCAGCATTTT.

The chain joins TRBV5-4 to TRBJ2-7, with D perhaps being TRBD1 or TRBD2 (5 bases each). Trimming cost V 5 bases and J 0 bases, with 12 bases left between them. Germline CDR1 is SGHNT and CDR2 is YYREEE (reference sequence). The CDR3 sequence is 14 residues long. The DNA of the CDR3 is TGTGCCAGCAGTCACCGGGGCAGCTCCTACGAGCAGTACTTC. This sequence encodes CASSHRGSSYEQYF.

This rearrangement joins TRBV7-9 to TRBJ2-1; 8 positions agree with TRBD1. With 7 bases clipped from V and 4 bases from J, the junction kept 9 bases outside the gene matches. Germline lookup yields CDR1 SEHNR and CDR2 FQNEAQ (reference sequence). The CDR3 spans 15 residues. The chain's CDR3 is CASKFSGQDYNEQFF. DNA of the CDR3: TGTGCCAGCAAATTTTCGGGACAGGATTACAATGAGCAGTTCTTC.

This chain joins TRBV18 and TRBJ1-2; perhaps TRBD1 as D (6 bases). V lost 5 bases to trimming and J lost 4 bases, with 11 bases between them. CDR1 KGHSH and CDR2 LQKENI come from the germline V gene. The CDR3 is 13 residues long. CDR3 region: CASSSTGAYGYTF. The CDR3 DNA is TGTGCCAGCTCATCGACAGGAGCCTATGGCTACACCTTC.

This clone has a single count. The J gene is TRBJ1-1, the V gene TRBV12-3 or TRBV12-4; D unresolved. CDR3 length equals 13 residues. The V end was cut by 6 bases, the J end by 4 bases, with 12 bases between. CDR3 sequence: CASRPPGITEAFF. CDR3 nucleotides: TGTGCCAGCAGGCCCCCAGGAATCACTGAAGCTTTCTTT.

For the CDR3, the DNA is TGCAGCGTTGAAGGCGGGACCTACTATGGCTACACCTTC. Translating gives CSVEGGTYYGYTF. The chain couples TRBV29-1 to TRBJ1-2; possible D gene TRBD1, 5 bases. Per germline, CDR1 SQVTM and CDR2 ANQGSEA. V was pared by 1 base and J by 3 bases, with 9 bases between. The CDR3 length is 13 residues. Together with reference TRBV29-1 and TRBJ1-2, the CDR3 gives the full variable domain: SAVISQKPSRDICQRGTSLTIQCQVDSQVTMMFWYRQQPGQSLTLIATANQGSEATYESGFVIDKFPISRPNLTFSTLTVSNMSPEDSSIYLCSVEGGTYYGYTFGSGTRLTVV.

The CDR3 DNA is TGTGCCAGCAGGGACAGGGACAGTAGGGATTCACCCCTCCACTTT. Its translation: CASRDRDSRDSPLHF. The J gene is TRBJ1-6, the V gene TRBV27; 8 bases align to TRBD1. CDR1 MNHEY and CDR2 SMNVEV come from the germline V gene (reference sequence). V shed 6 bases, J shed 8 bases, and the junction held 9 bases outside the gene matches. The CDR3 spans 15 residues.

V and J are TRBV9 and TRBJ2-1; D gene uncertain. Germline lookup yields CDR1 SGDLS and CDR2 YYNGEE. V lost 0 bases, J lost 4 bases, and 5 bases lay in between. The CDR3 spans 13 residues. CDR3: CASSVGVYNEQFF. The DNA for the CDR3 is TGTGCCAGCAGCGTAGGTGTGTACAATGAGCAGTTCTTC.

This chain links TRBV2 with TRBJ2-3, with 15 bases aligning to TRBD2. Germline V gene data show CDR1 as SNHLY and CDR2 as FYNNEI. The CDR3 contains 18 residues. V shed 4 bases and J 5 bases; nucleotides not matched to a gene: 10. CDR3 amino acids: CASSGRTSGRERGDTQYF. The CDR3 coding sequence is TGTGCCAGCAGTGGAAGGACTAGCGGGAGGGAGAGGGGAGATACGCAGTATTTT.

The rearrangement joins TRBV5-1 to TRBJ1-2; TRBD1 matches 8 bases. The CDR3 sequence is 15 residues long. The ends lost 4 bases at V and 3 bases at J; junction bases unmatched: 8. Per the germline V gene, CDR1 is SGHRS and CDR2 is YFSETQ. CDR3: CASSLRTGWDYGYTF. The CDR3 bases are TGCGCCAGCAGCCTTAGGACAGGGTGGGACTATGGCTACACCTTC.

V usage is TRBV30 and J usage is TRBJ1-2, with a tentative D call TRBD1 (6 bases). Germline CDR1 is GTSNPN and CDR2 is SVGIG (reference sequence). V lost 3 bases to trimming and J lost 4 bases, with 18 bases between them. The CDR3 has 15 amino acids. The CDR3 coding sequence is TGTGCCTGGAGGCAGGTGGGGGCGCGAAGCTATGGCTACACCTTC. This encodes CAWRQVGARSYGYTF. Based on the CDR3 plus reference TRBV30 and TRBJ1-2, the full variable domain is SQTIHQWPATLVQPVGSPLSLECTVEGTSNPNLYWYRQAAGRGLQLLFYSVGIGQISSEVPQNLSASRPQDRQFILSSKKLLLSDSGFYLCAWRQVGARSYGYTFGSGTRLTVV.

The chain carries TRBV28 and TRBJ2-1; 10 positions match TRBD2. The junction had 5 bases not matched to a gene; V was cut back by 2 bases and J by 7 bases. The germline CDR1 and CDR2 sequences are MDHEN and SYDVKM. The length of the CDR3 is 15 residues. CDR3 amino acids: CASSLSGRAGNEQFF. CDR3 in DNA: TGTGCCAGCAGTTTAAGCGGGAGGGCCGGGAATGAGCAGTTCTTC.

The gene calls are TRBV4-1 and TRBJ1-6, with 7 bases identical to TRBD1. The J segment lost 0 bases and the V segment lost 1 base, leaving 3 bases of the junction unmatched. CDR3 length: 17 amino acids. The germline V gene has CDR1 MGHRA and CDR2 YSYEKL. This CDR3 reads CASSQGGQSSYNSPLHF. Written as DNA, the CDR3 is TGCGCCAGCAGCCAAGGGGGACAGAGCTCCTATAATTCACCCCTCCACTTT.